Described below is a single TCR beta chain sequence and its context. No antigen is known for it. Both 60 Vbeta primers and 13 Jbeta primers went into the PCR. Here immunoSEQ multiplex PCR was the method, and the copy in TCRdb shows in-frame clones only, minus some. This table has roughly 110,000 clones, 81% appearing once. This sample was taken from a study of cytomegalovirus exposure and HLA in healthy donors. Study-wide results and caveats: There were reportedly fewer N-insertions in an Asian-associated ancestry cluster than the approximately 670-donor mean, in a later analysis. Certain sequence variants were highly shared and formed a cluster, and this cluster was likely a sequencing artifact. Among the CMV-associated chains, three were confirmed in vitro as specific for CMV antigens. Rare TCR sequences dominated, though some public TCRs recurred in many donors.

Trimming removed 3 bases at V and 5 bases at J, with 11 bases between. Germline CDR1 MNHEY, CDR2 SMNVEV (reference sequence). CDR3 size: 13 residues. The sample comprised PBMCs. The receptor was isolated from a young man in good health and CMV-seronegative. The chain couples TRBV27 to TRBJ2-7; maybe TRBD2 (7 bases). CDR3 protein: CASSFRGANEQYF. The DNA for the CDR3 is TGTGCCAGCAGTTTTCGGGGGGCAAACGAGCAGTACTTC.